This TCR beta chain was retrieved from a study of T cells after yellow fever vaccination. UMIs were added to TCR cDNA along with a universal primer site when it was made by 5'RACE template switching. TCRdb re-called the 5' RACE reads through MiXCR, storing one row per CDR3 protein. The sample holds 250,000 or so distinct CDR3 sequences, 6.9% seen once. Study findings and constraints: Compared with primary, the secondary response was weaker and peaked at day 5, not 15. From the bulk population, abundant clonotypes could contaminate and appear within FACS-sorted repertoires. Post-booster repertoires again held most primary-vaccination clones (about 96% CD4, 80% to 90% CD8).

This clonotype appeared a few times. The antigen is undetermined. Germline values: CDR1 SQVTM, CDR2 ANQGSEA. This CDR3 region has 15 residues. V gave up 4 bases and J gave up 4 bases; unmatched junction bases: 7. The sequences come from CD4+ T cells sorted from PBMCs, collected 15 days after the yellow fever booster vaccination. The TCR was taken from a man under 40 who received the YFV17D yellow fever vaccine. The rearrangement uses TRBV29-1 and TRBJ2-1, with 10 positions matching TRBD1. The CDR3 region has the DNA TGCAGCGTTGGCGCTGGACAGGGGGTTTACAATGAGCAGTTCTTC. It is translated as CSVGAGQGVYNEQFF.